Sequencing of this T cell receptor beta chain was carried out in a study of blood T cell repertoires in COVID-19 (TCRdb year 2020). At the level of the whole study: Samples covering the acute and convalescent phases of COVID-19 were provided by collaborators in the United States, Italy and Spain. The material from the prospective study consisted of cDNA or gDNA derived from T cells, B-cell-depleted T cells, or PBMCs. The dataset comprised deeply sampled blood TCRbeta repertoires from subjects exposed to, actively infected with, or recovered from COVID-19. The repertoires were released in a freely available public database intended as a resource for research on the immune response to SARS-CoV-2. The samples were drawn from two sources: the first 160 participants of the ongoing ImmuneRACE study, and over 950 subjects contributed by 6 global collaborators. Nearly every sample came with metadata listing a de-identified subject ID, COVID-19 status, age in years and sex. Where available, HLA class I and class II types were obtained from metadata supplied by the sample provider rather than from assay-based typing.

The collaborating institutions used their own protocols to collect whole blood in K2EDTA tubes. For TCRbeta analysis, collaborators shipped samples in one of three forms: frozen whole blood, isolated PBMCs, or DNA extracted from either of those sample types. Concerning this clone itself: Its antigen has not been determined. No much larger clone exists at a distance of one base, and base qualities are not known.

TCRbeta CDR3 regions were amplified from genomic DNA by means of the immunoSEQ Assay, a bias-controlled multiplex PCR. As for the authors' bioinformatics: Within the assay, amplification of reference gene primers was used to estimate how many nucleated cells each sample contained. Sequence reads were collapsed and filtered to measure the absolute abundance of every unique TCRbeta CDR3 rearrangement. For each sample, productive Simpson clonality was calculated as the square root of Simpson's diversity index across productive rearrangements. Drawn from immuneACCESS, this table holds only the in-frame rearrangements with V and J called that TCRdb kept. Clones are partly lost; checked studies trace under half to an unresolved V gene and leave the rest unexplained. V and J calls and clone size are as listed in that table; D and trimming were resolved from the DNA. For this sample there are roughly 56,000 clones; roughly 89% appear just once. The ten largest account for roughly an eighth of the sample.

Paper-wide results and their limitations: The amount of clinical and demographic metadata varied by source and participant and was provided uncurated.

As encoded in the germline V gene (reference sequence), CDR1 is MNHEY while CDR2 is SMNVEV. The trim is 6 bases for V and 2 bases for J, with a gap of 16 bases between the germline ends. The CDR3 sequence holds 15 residues, the cysteine and phenylalanine included. The only DNA kept is the CDR3, 45 bases in frame from the first base. Sequencing was carried out using peripheral blood. This clonotype originated in a man aged 55 to 70 with active COVID-19. This chain is built from TRBV27 and TRBJ2-5; no D segment can be confidently identified. DNA sequence: TGTGCCAGCAGGACTTGGGTGGCAGATCAAGAGACCCAGTACTTC. Translated, it gives CASRTWVADQETQYF.